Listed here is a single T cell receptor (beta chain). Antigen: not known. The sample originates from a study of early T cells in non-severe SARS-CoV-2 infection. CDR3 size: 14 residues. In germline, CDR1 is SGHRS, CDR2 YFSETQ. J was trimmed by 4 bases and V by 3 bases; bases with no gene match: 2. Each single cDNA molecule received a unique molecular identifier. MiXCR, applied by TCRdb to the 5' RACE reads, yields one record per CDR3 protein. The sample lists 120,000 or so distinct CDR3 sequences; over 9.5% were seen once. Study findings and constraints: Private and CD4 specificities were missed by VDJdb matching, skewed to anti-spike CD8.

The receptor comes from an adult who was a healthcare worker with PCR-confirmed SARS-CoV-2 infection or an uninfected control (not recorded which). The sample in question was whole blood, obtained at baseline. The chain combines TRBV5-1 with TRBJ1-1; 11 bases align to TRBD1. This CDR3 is CASSYGTGGTEAFF. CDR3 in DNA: TGCGCCAGCAGCTATGGGACAGGGGGCACTGAAGCTTTCTTT.